The present TCR beta chain was sequenced within a study of blood T cell repertoires in COVID-19. This table comes from immunoSEQ multiplex PCR, and its TCRdb copy is limited to in-frame clones, with some not included. The sample gives around 45,000 clones, roughly 90% of which show up once; over 10% is in the top ten. The V gene's germline CDR1 is MDHEN and CDR2 SYDVKM. This CDR3 is built from 14 residues. V was pared by 6 bases and J by 3 bases, with 14 bases between. The receptor's source is an elderly man with acute or convalescent COVID-19. The genes are TRBV28 and TRBJ1-1; a possible D gene is TRBD1 (6 bases). Sequences were obtained from peripheral blood. The CDR3 here is CASRPGQRYTEAFF. CDR3 nucleotide sequence: TGTGCCAGCAGGCCCGGACAGAGATACACTGAAGCTTTCTTT.